The 27 T cell receptor beta chains reported below all come from one sample, sequenced in a study of T cell repertoires and HLA-DP antigens. Their specific antigens are unknown. Some clones are missing from TCRdb's copy, which holds only in-frame ones; the method was immunoSEQ multiplex PCR. The sample has fewer than 75,000 clones, roughly 78% seen once. Sequenced material: CD4+ T cells from PBMCs. These receptors were taken from a man between 60 and 75 years old in good health and CMV-seronegative.

This clone appeared a few times. The sample has other DNA sequences that encode this CDR3 too. The rearrangement joins TRBV5-1 to TRBJ1-1, with 7 bases fitting TRBD1. The J segment lost 1 base and the V segment lost 4 bases, leaving 10 bases of the junction unmatched. Germline loops: CDR1 SGHRS, CDR2 YFSETQ. The CDR3 runs to 16 residues. As DNA, the CDR3 is TGCGCCAGCAGCCCGGGGGATAGGGGGCAGAACACTGAAGCTTTCTTT. Its translation: CASSPGDRGQNTEAFF.

The J gene is TRBJ2-5, the V gene TRBV7-2; no clear D. Per germline, CDR1 SGHTA and CDR2 FQGNSA. The CDR3 loop spans 13 amino acids. V was cut by 3 bases and J by 5 bases, with 10 bases left in between. In nucleotides, the CDR3 is TGTGCCAGCAGCTTGTCGGGTATGGAGACCCAGTACTTC. Amino acid sequence: CASSLSGMETQYF.

The V and J genes are TRBV7-2 and TRBJ1-1; D gene uncertain. Germline V lookup: CDR1 SGHTA, CDR2 FQGNSA. V lost 3 bases, J lost 2 bases, and 7 bases lay in between. The CDR3 extends over 13 amino acids. The CDR3 DNA sequence: TGTGCCAGCAGCTTGGTTCCTAACACTGAAGCTTTCTTT. The encoded protein is CASSLVPNTEAFF.

The chain carries TRBV7-2 and TRBJ2-5; D unclear. The germline gives CDR1 SGHTA, CDR2 FQGNSA. The CDR3 loop spans 13 amino acids. V lost 2 bases and J lost 4, with 8 bases in between. CDR3 sequence: CASSLSVGETQYF. In DNA form, the CDR3 reads TGTGCCAGCAGCTTAAGCGTTGGAGAGACCCAGTACTTC.

V is TRBV7-2 and J is TRBJ2-5; D possibly uses TRBD1 or TRBD2 (5 bases each). The CDR3 spans 16 residues. Germline V lookup: CDR1 SGHTA, CDR2 FQGNSA. V was trimmed by 5 bases and J by 5 bases, leaving 21 bases between them. CDR3 sequence reads: CASSRGEASLGETQYF. CDR3 DNA sequence: TGTGCCAGCAGCCGAGGGGAAGCTTCATTGGGGGAGACCCAGTACTTC.

This chain uses TRBV12-2 with TRBJ1-2. TRBV12-2 is annotated as a pseudogene. The CDR3 runs to 16 residues. The CDR3 region is CASRFGHTGGGYGYTF. CDR3 DNA: TGTGCAAGTCGCTTCGGGCATACGGGGGGCGGCTATGGCTACACCTTC.

The chain combines TRBV12-2 with TRBJ2-7. TRBV12-2 is a known pseudogene. This CDR3 region has 15 residues. The CDR3 here is CASRLGYLWRYEQYV. The CDR3 DNA reads TGTGCAAGTCGCTTAGGGTACCTATGGCGCTACGAGCAGTACGTC.

V gene TRBV6-5 combines with J gene TRBJ1-2, with D tentatively TRBD1 (6 bases). With 3 bases removed from V and 8 bases from J, the gap between germline ends came to 16 bases. There are 14 residues in the CDR3. In germline, CDR1 is MNHEY, CDR2 SVGAGI. The CDR3 DNA is TGTGCCAGCAGTTATCGCGGGACACTCGGAGGCTACACCTTC. Amino acid sequence: CASSYRGTLGGYTF.

This clone was counted once. The chain uses TRBV27 and TRBJ2-5, with a weak D call TRBD2 (5 bases). The CDR3 extends over 14 amino acids. V lost 4 bases and J lost 2, with 11 bases in between. From germline, CDR1 is MNHEY and CDR2 SMNVEV (reference sequence). The DNA for the CDR3 is TGTGCCAGCAGTTCCCCGACTACGCAAGAGACCCAGTACTTC. Translating gives CASSSPTTQETQYF.

The chain combines TRBV19 with TRBJ1-4, with D tentatively TRBD1 (5 bases). Trimming left V 4 bases short and J 4 bases short, with 10 bases between. This CDR3 comprises 14 residues. Germline V CDR1 and CDR2: LNHDA, SQIVND (reference sequence). The DNA of the CDR3 is TGTGCCAGTAGTAAGAGACAGAATAATGAAAAACTGTTTTTT. It yields the protein CASSKRQNNEKLFF.

This chain connects TRBV25-1 to TRBJ1-1, with D uncertain. Between the trimmed V and J ends, which lost 11 bases and 3 bases, there was a span of 16 bases. Per the germline V gene, CDR1 is MGHDK and CDR2 is SYGVNS. The CDR3 has 13 amino acids. Here the CDR3 DNA reads TGTGCCCCCCCTCCCGGACGGGACACTGAAGCTTTCTTT. The encoded protein is CAPPPGRDTEAFF.

Notes on this clone: Distinct nucleotide sequences in the sample also encode this CDR3. The chain has TRBV5-1 and TRBJ2-1; TRBD2 matches 7 bases. The CDR3 is 14 residues long. CDR1 and CDR2 from the germline V gene are SGHRS and YFSETQ. Trimming removed 2 bases from V and 4 bases from J; junction bases left unmatched: 3. CDR3 loop: CASSLPSGYNEQFF. DNA for the CDR3: TGCGCCAGCAGCTTACCTAGCGGTTACAATGAGCAGTTCTTC.

The J gene is TRBJ1-1, the V gene TRBV18; no definite D call. Looked up from germline, CDR1 is KGHSH and CDR2 is LQKENI. The CDR3 has 13 amino acids. V was shortened by 2 bases and J by 7 bases, with 11 bases between the two germline ends. CDR3 residues: CASSPAGKFEAFF. The CDR3 DNA follows: TGTGCCAGCTCACCAGCGGGTAAATTTGAAGCTTTCTTT.

This chain links TRBV4-2 with TRBJ2-7, with a tentative D call TRBD1 (5 bases). V lost 5 bases and J 7 bases, leaving 15 bases between the germline ends. The CDR3 has 13 residues. Looked up from germline, CDR1 is LGHNA and CDR2 is YNFKEQ. CDR3 DNA: TGTGCCAGCAGCTTGGTTGGCAGACAGGAGCAGTACTTC. This sequence encodes CASSLVGRQEQYF.

The CDR3 bases are TGTGCCAGCTCACCGGGGAGGAGGGGCGGTGGCTACACCTTC. Protein sequence: CASSPGRRGGGYTF. This rearrangement joins TRBV18 to TRBJ1-2; tentatively, D is TRBD1 (5 bases). This CDR3 is built from 14 residues. Per germline, CDR1 KGHSH and CDR2 LQKENI. V lost 3 bases, J lost 7 bases, and 15 bases lay in between.

CDR3 in amino acids: CAVAGDPGANVLTF. DNA of the CDR3: TGTGCAGTAGCGGGGGACCCTGGGGCCAACGTCCTGACTTTC. This chain uses TRBV7-2 with TRBJ2-6; 9 bases match TRBD2. CDR1 SGHTA and CDR2 FQGNSA come from the germline V gene. The length of the CDR3 is 14 residues.

In nucleotides, the CDR3 is TGCAGCGTTCTCAAAAGGGAGACCCAGTACTTC. Translation: CSVLKRETQYF. The genes are TRBV29-1 and TRBJ2-5, with D hard to call. Germline values: CDR1 SQVTM, CDR2 ANQGSEA. There are 11 residues in the CDR3. Deletions cut 5 bases from V and 5 bases from J, with 9 bases between.

The V call is TRBV7-6, the J call TRBJ2-5, with 10 bases that match TRBD1. The CDR3 contains 17 residues. The J segment lost 5 bases and the V segment lost 6 bases, leaving 15 bases of the junction unmatched. CDR1 and CDR2 (germline): SGHVS, FNYEAQ. CDR3 protein: CASRRPRTGGLVETQYF. In nucleotides, the CDR3 is TGTGCCAGCAGACGGCCACGGACAGGGGGTCTTGTGGAGACCCAGTACTTC.

This clone qualifies as medium-sized (0.01 to 0.1%). CDR3 protein: CASSHQGGGLETQYF. CDR3 DNA: TGTGCCAGCAGCCACCAAGGGGGGGGCTTGGAGACCCAGTACTTC. The rearrangement uses TRBV7-3 and TRBJ2-5, with TRBD2 as a possible D gene (7 bases). CDR1 SGHTA and CDR2 FQGTGA come from the germline V gene. CDR3 length: 15 residues. Trimming removed 5 bases at V and 5 bases at J, with 18 bases between.

V usage is TRBV2 and J usage is TRBJ1-3, with a weak D call TRBD1 (6 bases). Germline V gene data show CDR1 as SNHLY and CDR2 as FYNNEI. Trimming shortened V by 2 bases and J by 2 bases, and 7 bases separated the two germline ends. The CDR3 is 14 residues long. CDR3 in DNA: TGTGCCAGCAGTGAAAACAGGGCTGGAAACACCATATATTTT. It yields the protein CASSENRAGNTIYF.

The chain uses TRBV9 and TRBJ2-2; 8 bases are a match to TRBD2. CDR3 size: 15 residues. The J segment lost 4 bases and the V segment lost 4 bases, leaving 6 bases of the junction unmatched. CDR1 and CDR2 (germline): SGDLS, YYNGEE. CDR3 residues: CASSPPTSGTGELFF. CDR3 DNA: TGTGCCAGCAGCCCGCCTACTAGCGGCACCGGGGAGCTGTTTTTT. The variable domain in full, completed from reference TRBV9 and TRBJ2-2, reads DSGVTQTPKHLITATGQRVTLRCSPRSGDLSVYWYQQSLDQGLQFLIQYYNGEERAKGNILERFSAQQFPDLHSELNLSSLELGDSALYFCASSPPTSGTGELFFGEGSRLTVL.

There are a few counts of this clone. CDR3 DNA sequence: TGTGCCAGCAGGCCTCTCATGGGGAGCTCCTACAATGAGCAGTTCTTC. Protein sequence: CASRPLMGSSYNEQFF. The chain has TRBV7-2 and TRBJ2-1, with a tentative D call TRBD2 (5 bases). V was trimmed by 6 bases and J by 0 bases, leaving 15 bases between them. The V gene's germline CDR1 is SGHTA and CDR2 FQGNSA. The CDR3 extends over 16 amino acids. The whole variable domain, filled in from reference TRBV7-2 and TRBJ2-1, reads GAGVSQSPSNKVTEKGKDVELRCDPISGHTALYWYRQSLGQGLEFLIYFQGNSAPDKSGLPSDRFSAERTGGSVSTLTIQRTQQEDSAVYLCASRPLMGSSYNEQFFGPGTRLTVL.

V is TRBV7-8 and J is TRBJ2-2; 11 nucleotides match TRBD1. Per the germline V gene, CDR1 is SGHVS and CDR2 is FQNEAQ. This CDR3 region has 15 residues. J was trimmed by 3 bases and V by 3 bases; bases with no gene match: 0. The CDR3 coding sequence is TGTGCCAGCAGCTTGGGACAGGGGGACACCGGGGAGCTGTTTTTT. Residues: CASSLGQGDTGELFF.

This clone was recorded once. The chain links TRBV7-8 to TRBJ2-1, with TRBD1 as a possible D gene (5 bases). Germline V CDR1 and CDR2: SGHVS, FQNEAQ. This CDR3 has 13 amino acids. Trimming shortened V by 2 bases and J by 4 bases, and 6 bases separated the two germline ends. CDR3 nucleotide sequence: TGTGCCAGCAGCTTAACAGGTTACAATGAGCAGTTCTTC. Protein product: CASSLTGYNEQFF.

V is TRBV30 and J is TRBJ2-2, with 9 bases identical to TRBD2. Germline CDR1 and CDR2: GTSNPN and SVGIG (reference sequence). Trimming cost V 0 bases and J 7 bases; bases outside gene matches: 6. This CDR3 contains 15 residues. In nucleotides, the CDR3 is TGTGCCTGGAGTGTTTTAGCGGGAGACGGCGGGGAGCTGTTTTTT. Amino acids: CAWSVLAGDGGELFF.

The gene calls are TRBV27 and TRBJ1-2; no reliable D call. The ends were cut back, 0 bases at V and 0 bases at J, with 5 bases in the middle. CDR1 and CDR2 (germline): MNHEY, SMNVEV (reference sequence). There are 14 residues in the CDR3. CDR3 residues: CASSLSVTNYGYTF. Written as DNA, the CDR3 is TGTGCCAGCAGTTTATCGGTGACTAACTATGGCTACACCTTC.

Here the CDR3 DNA reads TGTGCCAGCAGGGTCAGTAACACCGGGGAGCTGTTTTTT. Translating it yields CASRVSNTGELFF. The chain links TRBV19 to TRBJ2-2; TRBD1 might be the D (5 bases). Trimming took off 9 bases at V and 2 bases at J, with 10 bases between the two ends. CDR1 and CDR2 from the germline V gene are LNHDA and SQIVND (reference sequence). There are 13 residues in the CDR3.